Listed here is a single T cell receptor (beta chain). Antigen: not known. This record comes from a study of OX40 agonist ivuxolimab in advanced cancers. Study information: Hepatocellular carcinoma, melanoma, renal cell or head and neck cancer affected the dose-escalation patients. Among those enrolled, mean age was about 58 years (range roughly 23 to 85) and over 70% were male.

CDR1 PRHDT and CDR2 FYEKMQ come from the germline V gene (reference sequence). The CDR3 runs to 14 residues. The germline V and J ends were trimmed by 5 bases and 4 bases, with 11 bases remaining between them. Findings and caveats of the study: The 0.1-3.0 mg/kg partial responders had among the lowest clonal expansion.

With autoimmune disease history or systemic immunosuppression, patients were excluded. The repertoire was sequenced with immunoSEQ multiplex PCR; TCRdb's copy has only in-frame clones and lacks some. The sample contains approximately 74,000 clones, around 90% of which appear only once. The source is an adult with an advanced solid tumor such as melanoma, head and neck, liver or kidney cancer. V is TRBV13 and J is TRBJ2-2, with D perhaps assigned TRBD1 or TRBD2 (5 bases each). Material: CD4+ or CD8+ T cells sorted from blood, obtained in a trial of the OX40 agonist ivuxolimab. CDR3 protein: CASSTRDATGELFF. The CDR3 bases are TGTGCCAGCAGCACCCGGGACGCCACCGGGGAGCTGTTTTTT.